A selection of T cell receptor beta chains follows, all from one sample in a study of blood T cell repertoires in COVID-19. Some clones are missing from TCRdb's copy, which holds only in-frame ones; the method was immunoSEQ multiplex PCR. Here the sample spans hundreds of thousands of clones, roughly nine tenths being singletons. Sequencing was done on a sample of peripheral blood. These receptors were taken from a woman in her late teens or twenties who had recovered from COVID-19. Both conserved end residues are part of each CDR3. Fields, in order: V gene, clone size, CDR3 length, D gene, J gene, CDR3 protein, CDR3 DNA. A D gene is named only where the DNA matches it firmly. Expanded clones get a size class; other rows say once, few or many, or leave the size out.

>TRBV29-1|once|17|TRBD2|TRBJ2-2
CSVQGLAGVGGTGELFF
TGCAGCGTTCAGGGGCTAGCGGGAGTTGGTGGCACCGGGGAGCTGTTTTTT
>TRBV7-9|.|15|TRBD1|TRBJ1-2
CASSHHRQGTGGYTF
TGTGCCAGCAGCCATCACAGACAGGGTACGGGTGGCTACACCTTC
>TRBV2|few|14|.|TRBJ1-4
CASRWDTTNEKLFF
TGTGCCAGCAGATGGGACACAACTAATGAAAAACTGTTTTTT
>TRBV28|.|14|TRBD1|TRBJ1-1
CASSPTGVATEAFF
TGTGCCAGCAGTCCGACAGGGGTCGCCACTGAAGCTTTCTTT
>TRBV7-3|.|15|TRBD1|TRBJ2-1
CAGSPTGGRYNEQFF
TGTGCCGGCAGCCCGACAGGGGGGAGGTACAATGAGCAGTTCTTC
>TRBV29-1|.|13|.|TRBJ2-1
CSVGAGAYNEQFF
TGCAGCGTTGGAGCGGGTGCCTACAATGAGCAGTTCTTC
>TRBV5-1|.|23|TRBD2|TRBJ2-7
CASSRRQGDGLAGGPGFSYEQYF
TGCGCCAGCAGTAGACGACAGGGTGATGGACTAGCGGGAGGGCCGGGGTTCTCCTACGAGCAGTACTTC
>TRBV6-5|.|12|TRBD1|TRBJ1-2
CASSGTGYGYTF
TGTGCCAGCAGCGGGACAGGGTATGGCTACACCTTC
>TRBV27|.|14|.|TRBJ2-2
CASSFSANTGELFF
TGTGCCAGCAGTTTTTCCGCGAACACCGGGGAGCTGTTTTTT
>TRBV19|.|17|TRBD1|TRBJ1-5
CASRRDRGIGSNQPQHF
TGTGCCAGTAGAAGGGACAGGGGAATTGGCAGCAATCAGCCCCAGCATTTT
>TRBV7-3|.|12|.|TRBJ2-5
CASSGSGETQYF
TGTGCCAGCAGCGGATCGGGGGAGACCCAGTACTTC
>TRBV30|.|12|.|TRBJ1-1
CAWSLRGTEAFF
TGTGCCTGGAGTCTAAGGGGCACTGAAGCTTTCTTT
>TRBV7-3|.|18|.|TRBJ1-1
CASSWPDRLPEGNTEAFF
TGTGCCAGCAGCTGGCCCGACAGGTTACCGGAAGGGAACACTGAAGCTTTCTTT
>TRBV29-1|.|12|.|TRBJ2-7
CSVEDRGREQYF
TGCAGCGTTGAAGATCGAGGGAGGGAGCAGTACTTC
>TRBV5-4|.|15|.|TRBJ1-2
CASQSTGGSNYGYTF
TGTGCCAGCCAATCTACGGGGGGCTCCAACTATGGCTACACCTTC
>TRBV19|.|14|TRBD1|TRBJ1-2
CASSEDRGRDGYTF
TGTGCCAGTAGCGAAGACAGGGGGCGTGATGGCTACACCTTC
>TRBV7-9|few|15|.|TRBJ2-7
CASSLALTSSYEQYF
TGTGCCAGCAGCTTAGCGTTGACTAGCTCCTACGAGCAGTACTTC
>TRBV2|.|13|.|TRBJ1-2
CASSEYQVYGYTF
TGTGCCAGCAGTGAATACCAGGTTTATGGCTACACCTTC
>TRBV9|.|13|.|TRBJ2-5
CASSVSDQETQYF
TGTGCCAGCAGCGTGAGCGACCAAGAGACCCAGTACTTC
>TRBV4-2|.|17|TRBD2|TRBJ2-3
CASSQDDLAGGADTQYF
TGTGCCAGCAGCCAAGATGATCTAGCGGGAGGAGCAGATACGCAGTATTTT
>TRBV29-1|.|11|TRBD1|TRBJ2-7
CSVGTGREQYF
TGCAGCGTCGGGACAGGGCGCGAGCAGTACTTC
>TRBV10-3|.|16|.|TRBJ2-4
CAISESSGLAKNIQYF
TGTGCCATCAGTGAGTCTAGCGGCCTAGCCAAAAACATTCAGTACTTC
>TRBV11-2|few|16|TRBD2|TRBJ2-3
CASSASSGGTEDTQYF
TGTGCCAGCAGCGCGTCTAGCGGGGGTACAGAGGATACGCAGTATTTT
>TRBV10-1|.|16|.|TRBJ1-1
CASSESARQGNTEAFF
TGCGCCAGCAGTGAGTCGGCTCGGCAGGGGAACACTGAAGCTTTCTTT
>TRBV4-3|.|16|.|TRBJ2-7
CASSQDMSWQGYEQYF
TGCGCCAGCAGCCAAGATATGAGTTGGCAGGGCTACGAGCAGTACTTC
>TRBV5-4|.|14|.|TRBJ2-2
CASSLNQGGGELFF
TGTGCCAGCAGCTTGAATCAGGGTGGCGGGGAGCTGTTTTTT
>TRBV19|.|18|TRBD1|TRBJ1-6
CASSRRTGITSSNSPLHF
TGTGCCAGTAGTAGGCGGACAGGTATCACCAGTTCCAATTCACCCCTCCACTTT
>TRBV7-8|.|15|.|TRBJ2-7
CASSLFPDYSYEQYF
TGTGCCAGCAGCTTATTCCCGGACTACTCCTACGAGCAGTACTTC
>TRBV4-3|few|15|.|TRBJ1-1
CASSQATGRVTEAFF
TGCGCCAGCAGCCAGGCCACAGGGCGGGTAACTGAAGCTTTCTTT
>TRBV19|.|13|.|TRBJ1-3
CASSTRAGNTIYF
TGTGCCAGTAGTACCAGGGCTGGAAACACCATATATTTT
>TRBV5-1|once|16|TRBD2|TRBJ2-2
CASSRTSGSNTGELFF
TGCGCCAGCAGCCGGACTAGCGGTTCGAACACCGGGGAGCTGTTTTTT
>TRBV24-1|.|13|TRBD1|TRBJ1-1
CATRTGRNTEAFF
TGTGCCACGAGGACAGGGCGGAACACTGAAGCTTTCTTT
>TRBV28|.|13|.|TRBJ1-5
CASSLRGAQPQHF
TGTGCCAGCAGTTTGCGGGGGGCGCAGCCCCAGCATTTT
>TRBV6-5|.|13|TRBD1|TRBJ1-1
CASKQGGPRGAFF
TGTGCCAGCAAACAAGGGGGCCCTCGAGGGGCTTTCTTT